This T cell receptor (beta chain) was sequenced in a study of identical twins. Only a few counts were recorded for this clonotype. MiXCR, run by TCRdb on the 5' RACE reads, gives a single entry per CDR3 protein. The sample lists 1.5 million to 2 million distinct CDR3 sequences, less than 35% occurring once. Input material: cord blood. The TCR originated in a newborn girl in good health.

This chain's CDR3 is CASSLGRGTVYNEQFF. The CDR3 DNA sequence: TGTGCCAGCAGCTTAGGTAGGGGGACGGTCTACAATGAGCAGTTCTTC. This sequence joins TRBV7-2 and TRBJ2-1, with a possible D match to TRBD1 (6 bases). The CDR3 has 16 amino acids. In germline, CDR1 is SGHTA, CDR2 FQGNSA. The germline V and J ends were trimmed by 1 base and 3 bases, with 13 bases remaining between them.